The 9 T cell receptor beta chains below were found in one sample sequenced in a study of Ad26.COV2.S vaccination and SARS-CoV-2 variants. Libraries were prepared by immunoSEQ multiplex PCR; TCRdb keeps only in-frame clonotypes and omits some of them. The data contain about 680,000 clones, more than 80% of them singletons. The treatment was: approximately 18 received Ad26.COV2.S at low or high dose, single or two shots; a few received placebo; per-sample allocation not given. Following the first vaccine or placebo injection, samples were taken on day 63. The input for sequencing was peripheral blood, taken in a trial of Ad26.COV2.S vaccine versus placebo. These receptors originate from a person aged 18 to 65 who received the Ad26.COV2.S COVID-19 vaccine or a placebo.

This chain connects TRBV6-5 to TRBJ1-4; the D is unclear. Trimming left V 6 bases short and J 7 bases short, with 12 bases between. The germline gives CDR1 MNHEY, CDR2 SVGAGI. The length of the CDR3 is 13 residues. In DNA form, the CDR3 reads TGTGCCAGCAGCATCGTGGAGGTTGAAAAACTGTTTTTT. Amino acid sequence: CASSIVEVEKLFF.

The J gene is TRBJ2-7, the V gene TRBV27; the match to TRBD2 covers 12 bases. CDR1 MNHEY and CDR2 SMNVEV come from the germline V gene (reference sequence). This CDR3 comprises 14 residues. The V segment lost 5 bases and the J segment 7 bases; nucleotides outside the gene matches: 6. The CDR3 is CASSPRTSGMEQYF. Here the CDR3 DNA reads TGTGCCAGCAGTCCCCGGACTAGCGGGATGGAGCAGTACTTC.

This chain joins TRBV11-2 and TRBJ2-1, with 8 nucleotides matching TRBD2. The CDR3 is 15 residues long. J lost 9 bases, V lost 3 bases, and 10 bases had no gene match. CDR1 and CDR2 from the germline V gene are SGHAT and FQNNGV. Here the CDR3 DNA reads TGTGCCAGCAGCTTGACTATCCTTCGGGGGGGTGAGCAGTTCTTC. Translation: CASSLTILRGGEQFF.

This sequence joins TRBV27 and TRBJ2-1; weak D call: TRBD2 (6 bases). Germline CDR1 reads MNHEY; CDR2 reads SMNVEV (reference sequence). Trimming pared 0 bases from V and 7 bases from J, leaving 7 bases between. This CDR3 is built from 13 residues. The DNA for the CDR3 is TGTGCCAGCAGTTTATCCCGGGGGAATGAGCAGTTCTTC. Translating gives CASSLSRGNEQFF.

This chain uses TRBV27 with TRBJ2-1; the match to TRBD1 covers 7 bases. CDR1 is MNHEY, CDR2 SMNVEV, per germline (reference sequence). This CDR3 has 15 amino acids. The J segment lost 6 bases and the V segment lost 6 bases, leaving 11 bases of the junction unmatched. The DNA for the CDR3 is TGTGCCAGCAGCCCTGATACAGGGGCCGGCAATGAGCAGTTCTTC. Protein product: CASSPDTGAGNEQFF.

The J gene is TRBJ2-1, the V gene TRBV21-1; TRBD2 is the table's D call and was not checked against the DNA. TRBV21-1 is deemed a pseudogene. The CDR3 runs 18 residues. The DNA of the CDR3 is TGTGCCAGCAGCAAAAGTAGGCGAGGGACTAGCGGGTCCCATGAGCAGTTCTTC. Encoded protein: CASSKSRRGTSGSHEQFF.

The rearrangement links TRBV25-1 to TRBJ2-5, with 8 positions matching TRBD1. V dropped 5 bases and J dropped 1; count of bases not matched to a gene: 6. The length of the CDR3 is 15 residues. Germline assignment: CDR1 MGHDK and CDR2 SYGVNS. The CDR3 spells CASSSLTGGQETQYF. CDR3 DNA sequence: TGTGCCAGCAGTTCCCTCACAGGGGGCCAAGAGACCCAGTACTTC.

The chain couples TRBV9 to TRBJ2-7; TRBD2 matches at 8 bases. In germline, CDR1 is SGDLS, CDR2 YYNGEE. Unmatched junction bases numbered 9, after V lost 0 bases and J lost 4 bases. CDR3 length equals 16 residues. The CDR3 sequence: CASSVGLAGPYYEQYF. As DNA, the CDR3 is TGTGCCAGCAGCGTAGGTCTAGCGGGTCCATATTACGAGCAGTACTTC.

For the CDR3, the DNA is TGTGCCAGCAGTTACTTCCGCGTCGCGGTTAATTCACCCCTCCACTTT. It is translated as CASSYFRVAVNSPLHF. This chain links TRBV6-5 with TRBJ1-6; D uncertain. V was cut by 1 base and J by 6 bases, with 13 bases left in between. Germline CDR1 and CDR2: MNHEY and SVGAGI. This CDR3 has 16 residues.